This T cell receptor beta chain was recovered during a study of CD8 T cells in Susac syndrome. Study-level points and caveats: By the study's own acknowledgment, its TCR sequencing and HLA analysis included relatively few individuals.

On this clonotype itself: Its matching antigen is unknown.

In germline, CDR1 is MNHEY, CDR2 SMNVEV (reference sequence). Between the trimmed V and J ends, which lost 4 bases and 4 bases, there was a span of 11 bases. The CDR3 covers 14 residues. cDNA came from around 0.5 to 1 ug RNA primed by random hexamers. Amplification of TCR beta CDR3 by immunoSEQ multiplex PCR spanned 54 Vbeta and 13 Jbeta. Each CDR3 protein is one row after TCRdb ran MiXCR on the immunoSEQ multiplex PCR reads. The sample carries fewer than 200,000 distinct CDR3 sequences, around 96% recorded once. Multiple sclerosis controls were treatment-naive patients with stable or active relapsing-remitting disease. CD8+ and CD4+ T cells were negatively isolated; TEMRA cells were FACS-enriched.

The sequencing sample was made of CD8+ T cells from PBMCs. The source is a human donor with multiple sclerosis. This chain connects TRBV27 to TRBJ1-5; D perhaps matches TRBD1 (5 bases). The CDR3 nucleotides read TGTGCCAGCAGTTGGTCGGGGGGGAATCAGCCCCAGCATTTT. Amino acids: CASSWSGGNQPQHF.